What follows are 22 T cell receptor beta chains derived from one specimen sequenced in a study of shared clonotypes between healthy human individuals (dated by TCRdb to between 2020 and 2021). Library preparation used the immunoSEQ multiplex PCR assay. TCRdb mirrors the immuneACCESS table, restricted to in-frame sequences. Some clones are absent from its copies; in checked studies, under half trace to an unresolved V gene, and the reason for the others is unknown. For this sample the table gives 650,000 to 800,000 clones, of which 72% were detected only once. Around 1.7% of the sample rests with the top ten. Sequenced: memory CD4+ T cells sorted from blood. The cell subset or site label for this specimen denotes: CD45RA-negative fraction. These receptors came from a woman in her twenties or thirties in good health.

The chain uses TRBV7-2 and TRBJ2-7, with 11 bases lining up with TRBD2. Germline-derived CDR1 and CDR2 are SGHTA and FQGNSA. CDR3 length equals 16 residues. Trimming removed 5 bases from V and 4 bases from J; junction bases left unmatched: 10. The CDR3 coding sequence is TGTGCCAGCAGCCTTCAACTAGCGGGAGTGCGGTACGAGCAGTACTTC. This gives the protein CASSLQLAGVRYEQYF.

The chain is built from TRBV5-4 and TRBJ2-5; D is perhaps TRBD1 (7 bases). V was clipped by 3 bases and J by 5 bases, with 11 bases between them. CDR1 is SGHNT, CDR2 YYREEE, per germline (reference sequence). The CDR3 covers 13 residues. The CDR3 nucleotides read TGTGCCAGCAGCTCCAGGGGGGATGAGACCCAGTACTTC. Its protein product is CASSSRGDETQYF.

The chain combines TRBV2 with TRBJ2-3; 11 nucleotides agree with TRBD2. Germline trimming cut 3 bases from V and 2 bases from J; bases unmatched to any gene: 13. The CDR3 totals 19 residues. The germline gives CDR1 SNHLY, CDR2 FYNNEI. The CDR3 sequence is CASSDWVAGGDRSTDTQYF. The CDR3 region has the DNA TGTGCCAGCAGTGATTGGGTAGCGGGAGGGGATCGTTCCACAGATACGCAGTATTTT.

The rearrangement joins TRBV7-3 to TRBJ2-5; unclear D gene. The CDR3 length is 11 residues. Germline CDR1 and CDR2: SGHTA and FQGTGA. V was pared by 6 bases and J by 5 bases, with 7 bases between. This CDR3 reads CASSNEETQYF. In DNA form, the CDR3 reads TGTGCCAGCAGTAACGAGGAGACCCAGTACTTC.

This clone was seen a single time. The V gene is TRBV2, the J gene TRBJ2-7; D might be TRBD1 (5 bases). Between the trimmed V and J ends, which lost 4 bases and 1 base, there was a span of 8 bases. The CDR3 has 13 amino acids. Germline assignment: CDR1 SNHLY and CDR2 FYNNEI. The CDR3 spells CASSVDTSYEQYF. DNA of the CDR3: TGTGCCAGCAGTGTGGACACATCCTACGAGCAGTACTTC.

The chain carries TRBV25-1 and TRBJ1-4; possibly TRBD1 for D (6 bases). CDR3 length: 15 residues. The germline gives CDR1 MGHDK, CDR2 SYGVNS. With 2 bases removed from V and 3 bases from J, the gap between germline ends came to 10 bases. This chain's CDR3 is CASSERGQPNEKLFF. As DNA, the CDR3 is TGTGCCAGCAGTGAACGAGGACAGCCTAATGAAAAACTGTTTTTT.

This clone has a single count. This rearrangement joins TRBV6-5 to TRBJ1-2; 12 bases align to TRBD1. J gave up 5 bases and V 5 bases, and 6 bases lay outside the gene matches. The CDR3 has 15 amino acids. Germline V lookup: CDR1 MNHEY, CDR2 SVGAGI. The CDR3 sequence is CASSTGTGGAYGYTF. The CDR3 bases are TGTGCCAGCAGTACTGGGACAGGGGGCGCGTATGGCTACACCTTC.

The chain combines TRBV6-5 with TRBJ1-2; TRBD1 is a possible D gene (5 bases). Per the germline V gene, CDR1 is MNHEY and CDR2 is SVGAGI. The germline V and J ends were trimmed by 7 bases and 4 bases, with 13 bases remaining between them. This CDR3 is built from 13 residues. The CDR3 loop reads CASTRTGFYGYTF. Written as DNA, the CDR3 is TGTGCCAGCACCCGAACAGGATTCTATGGCTACACCTTC.

This clone was picked up a small number of times. The chain has TRBV5-1 and TRBJ2-5; D ambiguous. Germline V gene lookup returns CDR1 SGHRS and CDR2 YFSETQ. V was clipped by 2 bases and J by 5 bases, with 7 bases between them. The CDR3 contains 12 residues. CDR3 DNA: TGCGCCAGCAGCTTTGGTTGGGAGACCCAGTACTTC. Protein product: CASSFGWETQYF.

The gene calls are TRBV20-1 and TRBJ2-4; D gene ambiguous. Trimming pared 6 bases from V and 8 bases from J, leaving 11 bases between. CDR1 DFQATT and CDR2 SNEGSKA come from the germline V gene (reference sequence). CDR3 length equals 11 residues. The CDR3 sequence is CSAGPSYIQYF. The CDR3 DNA sequence: TGCAGTGCGGGCCCGTCGTACATTCAGTACTTC.

The rearrangement joins TRBV28 to TRBJ1-5; D uncertain. The V gene lost 4 bases and the J gene lost 0 bases, with 16 bases spanning the gap. In germline, CDR1 is MDHEN, CDR2 SYDVKM. The CDR3 spans 17 residues. For the CDR3, the DNA is TGTGCCAGCAGTTCGGAACAGCGCCGCTATAGCAATCAGCCCCAGCATTTT. This encodes CASSSEQRRYSNQPQHF.

The V and J genes are TRBV30 and TRBJ2-4; D remains ambiguous. This CDR3 has 13 amino acids. CDR1 GTSNPN and CDR2 SVGIG come from the germline V gene (reference sequence). The V gene lost 3 bases and the J gene lost 0 bases, with 6 bases spanning the gap. CDR3: CAWRGLAKNIQYF. The DNA for the CDR3 is TGTGCCTGGAGAGGGTTAGCCAAAAACATTCAGTACTTC. Variable domain in full (rest from reference TRBV30 and TRBJ2-4): SQTIHQWPATLVQPVGSPLSLECTVEGTSNPNLYWYRQAAGRGLQLLFYSVGIGQISSEVPQNLSASRPQDRQFILSSKKLLLSDSGFYLCAWRGLAKNIQYFGAGTRLSVL.

The genes are TRBV5-1 and TRBJ2-1; possibly TRBD1 or TRBD2 for D (5 bases each). This CDR3 is 18 amino acids long. CDR1 SGHRS and CDR2 YFSETQ come from the germline V gene. V was clipped by 1 base and J by 7 bases, with 24 bases between them. As DNA, the CDR3 is TGCGCCAGCAGCTTGTGGGGGTCTTTCGGCGTCTCTGGTAATGAGCAGTTCTTC. This encodes CASSLWGSFGVSGNEQFF.

The V call is TRBV6-5, the J call TRBJ1-5; no firm D call. The CDR3 is 13 amino acids. The V end lost 8 bases, the J end lost 0 bases, and 8 bases lay between the germline ends. Germline V gene data show CDR1 as MNHEY and CDR2 as SVGAGI. The CDR3: CASGRTSNQPQHF. The CDR3 nucleotides read TGTGCCAGCGGGCGAACTAGCAATCAGCCCCAGCATTTT.

V gene TRBV11-3 combines with J gene TRBJ2-7; TRBD2 matches 8 bases. Germline CDR1 reads SGHNT; CDR2 reads YENEEA. CDR3 length equals 14 residues. After removal of 3 bases from V and 3 bases from J, the junction contained 4 bases not matched to a gene. The CDR3 loop is CASSLGSGNYEQYF. CDR3 nucleotides: TGTGCCAGCAGCTTGGGTAGCGGGAACTACGAGCAGTACTTC.

This rearrangement joins TRBV5-5 to TRBJ2-1; 7 positions match TRBD1. The CDR3 is 12 residues long. Trimming removed 3 bases from V and 16 bases from J; junction bases left unmatched: 10. Germline loops: CDR1 SGHKS, CDR2 YYEKEE (reference sequence). The CDR3 nucleotides are TGTGCCAGCAGCTATGCCGGGACAGCTTCATTCTTC. Translating it yields CASSYAGTASFF.

The chain is built from TRBV5-8 and TRBJ2-1; D is unresolved. Germline values: CDR1 SGHTS, CDR2 YDEGEE. The CDR3 is made up of 12 amino acids. Trimming cost V 0 bases and J 7 bases, with 5 bases left between them. The DNA for the CDR3 is TGTGCCAGCAGCTTGGGGCGGAATGAGCAGTTCTTC. Translation: CASSLGRNEQFF.

Only one count was recorded for this clone. The V and J genes are TRBV4-1 and TRBJ2-2; 15 bases match TRBD2. The CDR3 consists of 18 residues. V shed 2 bases and J 4 bases; nucleotides not matched to a gene: 5. Germline assignment: CDR1 MGHRA and CDR2 YSYEKL. The CDR3 is CASSQPGLAGGITGELFF. In nucleotides, the CDR3 is TGCGCCAGCAGCCAACCGGGACTAGCGGGAGGTATCACCGGGGAGCTGTTTTTT.

A few counts support this clone. The rearrangement joins TRBV4-1 to TRBJ1-5; 9 nucleotides agree with TRBD1. Losses at the gene ends were 0 bases for V and 2 bases for J; bases not matched to a gene: 5. The CDR3 has 17 residues. The germline gives CDR1 MGHRA, CDR2 YSYEKL. Here the CDR3 DNA reads TGCGCCAGCAGCCAAGAGACGCGACAGGGGGGCAATCAGCCCCAGCATTTT. Its translation is CASSQETRQGGNQPQHF.

This clone was seen a few times. The chain couples TRBV6-5 to TRBJ1-2, with D tentatively TRBD1 (6 bases). V gave up 6 bases and J gave up 0 bases, with 8 bases separating them. The germline V gene has CDR1 MNHEY and CDR2 SVGAGI. The CDR3 totals 13 residues. This CDR3 is CASSRTANYGYTF. The CDR3 nucleotides read TGTGCCAGCAGCCGGACAGCTAACTATGGCTACACCTTC.

This chain uses TRBV5-1 with TRBJ2-3; D remains unclear. Trimming stripped 0 bases from V and 4 bases from J, with 9 bases between. The CDR3 runs to 14 residues. Germline V gene data show CDR1 as SGHRS and CDR2 as YFSETQ. The chain's CDR3 is CASSLDVGPDTQYF. The CDR3 nucleotides read TGCGCCAGCAGCTTGGACGTTGGGCCAGATACGCAGTATTTT. Full variable domain (rest looked up from reference TRBV5-1 and TRBJ2-3): KAGVTQTPRYLIKTRGQQVTLSCSPISGHRSVSWYQQTPGQGLQFLFEYFSETQRNKGNFPGRFSGRQFSNSRSEMNVSTLELGDSALYLCASSLDVGPDTQYFGPGTRLTVL.

This chain uses TRBV6-4 with TRBJ1-2, with no clear D. The CDR3 covers 14 residues. Germline assignment: CDR1 MRHNA and CDR2 SNTAGT. Between the trimmed V and J ends, which lost 2 bases and 2 bases, there was a span of 9 bases. In nucleotides, the CDR3 is TGTGCCAGCAGTGACGGGGTCACCAACTATGGCTACACCTTC. This sequence encodes CASSDGVTNYGYTF.